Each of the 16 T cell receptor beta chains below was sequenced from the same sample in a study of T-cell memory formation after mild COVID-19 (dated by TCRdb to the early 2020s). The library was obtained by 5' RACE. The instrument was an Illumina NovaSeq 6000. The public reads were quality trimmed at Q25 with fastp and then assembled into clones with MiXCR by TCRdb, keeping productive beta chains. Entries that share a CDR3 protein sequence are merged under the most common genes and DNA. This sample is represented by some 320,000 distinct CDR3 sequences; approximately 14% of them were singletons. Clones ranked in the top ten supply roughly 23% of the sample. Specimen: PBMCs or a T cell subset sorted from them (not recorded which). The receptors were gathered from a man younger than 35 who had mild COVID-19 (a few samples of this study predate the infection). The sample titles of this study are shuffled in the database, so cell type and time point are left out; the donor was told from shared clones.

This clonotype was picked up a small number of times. CDR3 nucleotide sequence: TGCGCCAGCAGCCAAGATCGTCTAAGCGGGGGGAGATACGAGCAGTACTTC. Protein product: CASSQDRLSGGRYEQYF. The rearrangement uses TRBV4-1 and TRBJ2-7; the match to TRBD2 covers 9 bases. V lost 0 bases and J lost 4; bases outside the gene matches: 10. This CDR3 is 17 amino acids long. In germline, CDR1 is MGHRA, CDR2 YSYEKL.

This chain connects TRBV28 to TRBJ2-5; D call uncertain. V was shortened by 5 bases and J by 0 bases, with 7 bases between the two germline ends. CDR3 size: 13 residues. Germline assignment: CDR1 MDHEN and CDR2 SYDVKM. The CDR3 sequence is CASSGRDQETQYF. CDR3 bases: TGTGCCAGCAGTGGGCGCGACCAAGAGACCCAGTACTTC.

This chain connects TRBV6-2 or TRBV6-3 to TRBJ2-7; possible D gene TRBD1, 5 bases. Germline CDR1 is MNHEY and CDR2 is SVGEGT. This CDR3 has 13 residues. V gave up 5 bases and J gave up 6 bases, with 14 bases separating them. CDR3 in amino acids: CASSTDSYGEQYV. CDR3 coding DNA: TGTGCCAGCAGTACCGACAGCTACGGCGAGCAGTACGTC.

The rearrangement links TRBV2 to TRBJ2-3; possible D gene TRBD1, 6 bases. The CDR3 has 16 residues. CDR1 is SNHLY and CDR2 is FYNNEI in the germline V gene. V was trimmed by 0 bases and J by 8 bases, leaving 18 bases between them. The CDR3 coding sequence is TGTGCCAGCAGTGAAGCGAGGGCGGACAGCCGGGGTACGCAGTATTTT. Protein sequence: CASSEARADSRGTQYF. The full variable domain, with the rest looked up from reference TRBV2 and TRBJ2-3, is EPEVTQTPSHQVTQMGQEVILRCVPISNHLYFYWYRQILGQKVEFLVSFYNNEISEKSEIFDDQFSVERPDGSNFTLKIRSTKLEDSAMYFCASSEARADSRGTQYFGPGTRLTVL.

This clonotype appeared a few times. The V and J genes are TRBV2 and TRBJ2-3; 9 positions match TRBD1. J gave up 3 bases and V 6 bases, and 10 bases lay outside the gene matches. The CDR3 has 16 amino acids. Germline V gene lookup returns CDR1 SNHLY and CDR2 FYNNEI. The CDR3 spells CASRLQGALRTDTQYF. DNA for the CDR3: TGTGCCAGCAGGTTACAGGGGGCATTGAGGACAGATACGCAGTATTTT.

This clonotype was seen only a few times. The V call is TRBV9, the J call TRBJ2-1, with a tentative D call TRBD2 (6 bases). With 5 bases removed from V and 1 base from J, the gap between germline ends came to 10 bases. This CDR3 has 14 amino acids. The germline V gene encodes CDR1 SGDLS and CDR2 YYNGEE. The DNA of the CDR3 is TGTGCCAGCAGTGTGACTAGTTCCTACAATGAGCAGTTCTTC. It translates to CASSVTSSYNEQFF.

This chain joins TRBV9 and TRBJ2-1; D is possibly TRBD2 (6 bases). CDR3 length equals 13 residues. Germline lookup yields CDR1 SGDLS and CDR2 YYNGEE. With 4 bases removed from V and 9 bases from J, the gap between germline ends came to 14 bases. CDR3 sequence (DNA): TGTGCCAGCAGCACGGGGACTCTCCGTGAGCAGTTCTTC. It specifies CASSTGTLREQFF.

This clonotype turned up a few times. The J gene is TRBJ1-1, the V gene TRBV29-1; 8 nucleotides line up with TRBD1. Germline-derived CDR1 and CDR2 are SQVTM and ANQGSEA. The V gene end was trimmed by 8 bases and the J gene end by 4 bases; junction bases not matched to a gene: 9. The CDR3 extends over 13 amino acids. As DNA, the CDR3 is TGCAGCTTCTACACCGGGACAGGCACTGAAGCTTTCTTT. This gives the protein CSFYTGTGTEAFF.

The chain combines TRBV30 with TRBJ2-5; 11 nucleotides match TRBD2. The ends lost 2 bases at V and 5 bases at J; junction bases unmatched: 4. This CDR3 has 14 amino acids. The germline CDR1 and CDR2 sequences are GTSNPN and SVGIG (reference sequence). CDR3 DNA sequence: TGTGCCTGGAGTCTAGCGGGGGGTCTGGAGACCCAGTACTTC. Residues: CAWSLAGGLETQYF.

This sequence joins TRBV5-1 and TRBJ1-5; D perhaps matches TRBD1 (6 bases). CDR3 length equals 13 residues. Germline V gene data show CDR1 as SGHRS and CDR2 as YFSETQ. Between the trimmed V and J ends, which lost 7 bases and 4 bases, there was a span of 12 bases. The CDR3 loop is CASWTAINQPQHF. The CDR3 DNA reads TGCGCCAGCTGGACAGCAATTAATCAGCCCCAGCATTTT. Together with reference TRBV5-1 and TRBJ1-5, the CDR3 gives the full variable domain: KAGVTQTPRYLIKTRGQQVTLSCSPISGHRSVSWYQQTPGQGLQFLFEYFSETQRNKGNFPGRFSGRQFSNSRSEMNVSTLELGDSALYLCASWTAINQPQHFGDGTRLSIL.

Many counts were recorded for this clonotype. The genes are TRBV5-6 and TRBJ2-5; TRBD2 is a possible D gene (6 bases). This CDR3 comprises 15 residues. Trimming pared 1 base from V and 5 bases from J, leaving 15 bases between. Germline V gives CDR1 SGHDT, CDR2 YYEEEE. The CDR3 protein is CASSLKDGEVETQYF. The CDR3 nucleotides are TGTGCCAGCAGCTTGAAGGACGGGGAGGTCGAGACCCAGTACTTC.

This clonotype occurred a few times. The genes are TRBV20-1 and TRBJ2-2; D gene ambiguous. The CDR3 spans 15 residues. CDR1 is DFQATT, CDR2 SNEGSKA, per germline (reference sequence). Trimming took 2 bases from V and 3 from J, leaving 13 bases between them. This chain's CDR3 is CSARPLQGYTGELFF. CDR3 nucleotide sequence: TGCAGTGCTAGACCCCTCCAAGGATACACCGGGGAGCTGTTTTTT.

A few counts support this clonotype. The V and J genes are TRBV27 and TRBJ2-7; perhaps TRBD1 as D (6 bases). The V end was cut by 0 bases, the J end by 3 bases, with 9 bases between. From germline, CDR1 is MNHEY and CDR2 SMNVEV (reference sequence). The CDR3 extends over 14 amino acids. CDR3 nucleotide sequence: TGTGCCAGCAGTTTATCAGGACAGTACTACGAGCAGTACTTC. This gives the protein CASSLSGQYYEQYF.

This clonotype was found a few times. The CDR3 loop is CASSVHVTGKGRTEAFF. The CDR3 nucleotides read TGCGCCAGCAGCGTACATGTAACAGGGAAGGGTCGCACTGAAGCTTTCTTT. The rearrangement joins TRBV5-1 to TRBJ1-1, with D possibly TRBD1 on 6 matching bases. This CDR3 is 17 amino acids long. The ends were cut back, 4 bases at V and 4 bases at J, with 23 bases in the middle. CDR1 SGHRS and CDR2 YFSETQ come from the germline V gene.

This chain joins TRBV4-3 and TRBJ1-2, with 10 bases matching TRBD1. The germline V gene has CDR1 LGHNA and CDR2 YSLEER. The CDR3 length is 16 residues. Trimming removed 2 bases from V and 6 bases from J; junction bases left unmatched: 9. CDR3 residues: CASSQLSGTGVDGYTF. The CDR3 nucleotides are TGCGCCAGCAGCCAACTCTCCGGGACAGGGGTAGATGGCTACACCTTC.

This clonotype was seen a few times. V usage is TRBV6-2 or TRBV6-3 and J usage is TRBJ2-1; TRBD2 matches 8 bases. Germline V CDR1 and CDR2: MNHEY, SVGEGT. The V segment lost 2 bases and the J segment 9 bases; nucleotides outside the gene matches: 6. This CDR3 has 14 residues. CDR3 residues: CASSYPRGTSEQFF. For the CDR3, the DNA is TGTGCCAGCAGTTACCCACGAGGGACTAGTGAGCAGTTCTTC.